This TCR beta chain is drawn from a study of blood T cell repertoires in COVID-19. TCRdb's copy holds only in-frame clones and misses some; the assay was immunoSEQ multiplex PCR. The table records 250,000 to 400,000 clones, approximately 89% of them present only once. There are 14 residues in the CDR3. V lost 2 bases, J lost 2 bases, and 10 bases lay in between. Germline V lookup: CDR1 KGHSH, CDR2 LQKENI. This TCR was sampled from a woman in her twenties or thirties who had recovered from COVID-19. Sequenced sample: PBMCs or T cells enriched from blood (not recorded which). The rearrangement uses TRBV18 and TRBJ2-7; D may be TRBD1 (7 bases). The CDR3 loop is CASSPGGTAYEQYF. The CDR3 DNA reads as TGTGCCAGCTCACCAGGGGGGACAGCCTACGAGCAGTACTTC.